The 6 T cell receptor beta chains presented below share a single source sample, sequenced in a study of T cell responses to AZD1222 COVID-19 vaccine. Profiling relied on immunoSEQ multiplex PCR, and the TCRdb table lists in-frame clones only, not all of them. The sample consists of under 95,000 clones, approximately 91% of them appearing once. The specimen comprised peripheral blood, sampled 28 days after the second AZD1222 dose. The receptors stem from an adult who received the AZD1222 COVID-19 vaccine.

The chain carries TRBV10-3 and TRBJ1-1; 7 nucleotides agree with TRBD1. The V gene's germline CDR1 is ENHRY and CDR2 SYGVKD. The CDR3 loop spans 15 amino acids. Trimming cost V 6 bases and J 0 bases; bases outside gene matches: 7. The CDR3 protein is CAISERQGMNTEAFF. The CDR3 bases are TGTGCCATCAGCGAACGACAGGGAATGAACACTGAAGCTTTCTTT.

V usage is TRBV27 and J usage is TRBJ2-7; 7 nucleotides agree with TRBD1. CDR3 length equals 15 residues. V lost 5 bases, J lost 6 bases, and 13 bases stayed unmatched. CDR1 is MNHEY and CDR2 is SMNVEV in the germline V gene (reference sequence). The CDR3 nucleotides are TGTGCCAGCAGTCCCATAGGGGGCTCCCGACTCGAGCAGTACTTC. This translates into CASSPIGGSRLEQYF.

The V call is TRBV27, the J call TRBJ2-6; no clear D gene. V lost 6 bases, J lost 0 bases, and 3 bases lay in between. Germline V gives CDR1 MNHEY, CDR2 SMNVEV (reference sequence). This CDR3 has 13 residues. The DNA for the CDR3 is TGTGCCAGCAGCTACTCTGGGGCCAACGTCCTGACTTTC. Amino acid sequence: CASSYSGANVLTF. The full variable domain, with the rest looked up from reference TRBV27 and TRBJ2-6, is EAQVTQNPRYLITVTGKKLTVTCSQNMNHEYMSWYRQDPGLGLRQIYYSMNVEVTDKGDVPEGYKVSRKEKRNFPLILESPSPNQTSLYFCASSYSGANVLTFGAGSRLTVL.

The table lists this clone with a few counts. The rearrangement joins TRBV10-2 to TRBJ2-7; the D gene is possibly TRBD2 (5 bases). CDR3 length: 14 residues. Trimming left V 6 bases short and J 0 bases short, with 12 bases between. Looked up from germline, CDR1 is WSHSY and CDR2 is SAAADI. CDR3 DNA: TGCGCCAGCAGGGACGGGATCTTCTCCTACGAGCAGTACTTC. Residues: CASRDGIFSYEQYF.

This chain links TRBV5-1 with TRBJ2-3; D could derive from TRBD1 or TRBD2 (5 bases each). Germline V gene sequence: CDR1 SGHRS, CDR2 YFSETQ. The CDR3 runs 14 residues. Trimming pared 0 bases from V and 2 bases from J, leaving 7 bases between. CDR3 loop: CASSLVGTTDTQYF. The CDR3, as DNA: TGCGCCAGCAGCTTGGTAGGGACCACAGATACGCAGTATTTT.

This chain connects TRBV2 to TRBJ2-1, with D uncertain. CDR3 length equals 13 residues. Per germline, CDR1 SNHLY and CDR2 FYNNEI. The V gene lost 6 bases and the J gene lost 0 bases, with 6 bases spanning the gap. This chain's CDR3 is CASRPVSYNEQFF. CDR3 sequence (DNA): TGTGCCAGCAGGCCCGTCTCCTACAATGAGCAGTTCTTC.